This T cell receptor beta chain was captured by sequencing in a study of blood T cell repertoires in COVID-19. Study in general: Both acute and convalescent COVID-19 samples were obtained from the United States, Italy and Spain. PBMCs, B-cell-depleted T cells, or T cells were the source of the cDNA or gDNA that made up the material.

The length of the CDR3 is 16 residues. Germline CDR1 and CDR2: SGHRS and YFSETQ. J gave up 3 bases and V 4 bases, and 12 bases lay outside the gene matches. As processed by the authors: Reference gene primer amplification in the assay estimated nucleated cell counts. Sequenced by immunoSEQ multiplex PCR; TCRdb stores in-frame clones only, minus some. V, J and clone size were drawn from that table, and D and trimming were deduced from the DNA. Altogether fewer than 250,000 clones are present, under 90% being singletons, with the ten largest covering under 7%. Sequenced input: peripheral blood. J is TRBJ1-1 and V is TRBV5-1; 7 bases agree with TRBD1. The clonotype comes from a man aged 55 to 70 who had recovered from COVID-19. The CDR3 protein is CASSLQGTGDDTEAFF. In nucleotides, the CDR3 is TGCGCCAGCAGCCTGCAGGGAACAGGGGATGACACTGAAGCTTTCTTT.